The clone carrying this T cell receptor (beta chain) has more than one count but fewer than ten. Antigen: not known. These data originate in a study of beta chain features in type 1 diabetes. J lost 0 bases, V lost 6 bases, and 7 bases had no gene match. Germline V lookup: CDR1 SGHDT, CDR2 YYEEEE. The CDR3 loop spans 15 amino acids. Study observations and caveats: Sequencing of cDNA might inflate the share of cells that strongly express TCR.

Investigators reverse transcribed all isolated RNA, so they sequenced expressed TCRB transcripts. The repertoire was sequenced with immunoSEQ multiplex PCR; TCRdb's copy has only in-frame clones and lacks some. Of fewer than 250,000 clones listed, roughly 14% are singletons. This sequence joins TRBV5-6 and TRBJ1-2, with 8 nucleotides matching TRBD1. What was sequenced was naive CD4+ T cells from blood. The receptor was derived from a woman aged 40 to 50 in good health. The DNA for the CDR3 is TGTGCCAGCACCTGGACAGGGAATTCTAACTATGGCTACACCTTC. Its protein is CASTWTGNSNYGYTF.